The present T cell receptor beta chain was sequenced within a study of blood T cell repertoires in COVID-19. Study background: Nucleic acid was either cDNA or gDNA, and it came from T cells, B-cell-depleted T cells, or PBMCs.

Only in-frame clones appear in the TCRdb table, and some are missing; sequencing was by immunoSEQ multiplex PCR. The data contain about 220,000 clones, more than 75% of them singletons. In germline, CDR1 is SNHLY, CDR2 FYNNEI. This CDR3 has 14 amino acids. With 7 bases clipped from V and 4 bases from J, the junction kept 9 bases outside the gene matches. The rearrangement joins TRBV2 to TRBJ1-2; TRBD1 agrees at 7 bases. Material: peripheral blood. This clonotype was sampled from a human donor in a cohort sampled during active COVID-19. The CDR3 region is CASILLQGTYGYTF. For the CDR3, the DNA is TGTGCCAGCATCCTACTACAGGGGACCTATGGCTACACCTTC. Looking up the rest from reference TRBV2 and TRBJ1-2 gives the full variable domain: EPEVTQTPSHQVTQMGQEVILRCVPISNHLYFYWYRQILGQKVEFLVSFYNNEISEKSEIFDDQFSVERPDGSNFTLKIRSTKLEDSAMYFCASILLQGTYGYTFGSGTRLTVV.